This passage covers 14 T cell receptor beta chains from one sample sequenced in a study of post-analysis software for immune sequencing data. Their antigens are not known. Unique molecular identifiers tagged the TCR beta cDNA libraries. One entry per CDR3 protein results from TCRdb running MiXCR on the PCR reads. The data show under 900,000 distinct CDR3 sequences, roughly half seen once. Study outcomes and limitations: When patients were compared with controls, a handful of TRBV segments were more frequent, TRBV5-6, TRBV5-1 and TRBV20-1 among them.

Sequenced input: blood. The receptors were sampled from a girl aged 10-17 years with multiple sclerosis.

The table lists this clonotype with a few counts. The CDR3 DNA reads as TGTGCCAGCAACCTGACCAGGTCACCCCTCCACTTT. Protein: CASNLTRSPLHF. The genes are TRBV9 and TRBJ1-6; D is unresolved. CDR3 length: 12 amino acids. V was cut by 6 bases and J by 10 bases, with 11 bases left in between. Germline-derived CDR1 and CDR2 are SGDLS and YYNGEE.

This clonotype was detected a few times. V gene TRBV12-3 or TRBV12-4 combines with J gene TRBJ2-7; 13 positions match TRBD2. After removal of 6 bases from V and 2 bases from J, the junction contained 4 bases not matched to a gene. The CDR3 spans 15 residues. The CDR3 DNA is TGTGCCAGCAGACTAGCGGGAGGGGACACCTACGAGCAGTACTTC. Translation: CASRLAGGDTYEQYF.

CDR3 in amino acids: CASGGGPTEINEQFF. DNA of the CDR3: TGTGCCAGCGGGGGTGGGCCAACGGAGATCAATGAGCAGTTCTTC. This chain links TRBV6-4 with TRBJ2-1, with D tentatively TRBD1 or TRBD2 (5 bases each). Germline values: CDR1 MRHNA, CDR2 SNTAGT. This CDR3 is 15 amino acids long. Trimming removed 8 bases at V and 6 bases at J, with 20 bases between.

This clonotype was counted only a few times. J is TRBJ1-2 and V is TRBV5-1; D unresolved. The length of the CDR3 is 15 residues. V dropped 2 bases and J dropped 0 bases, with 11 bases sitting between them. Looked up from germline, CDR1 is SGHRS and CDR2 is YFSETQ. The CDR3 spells CASSLEAQANYGYTF. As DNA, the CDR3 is TGCGCCAGCAGCTTAGAGGCCCAGGCTAACTATGGCTACACCTTC.

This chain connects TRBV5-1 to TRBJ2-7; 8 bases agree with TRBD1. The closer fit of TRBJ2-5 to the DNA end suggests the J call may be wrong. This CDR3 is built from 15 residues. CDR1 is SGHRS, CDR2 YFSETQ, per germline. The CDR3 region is CASSLANRGEETQYF. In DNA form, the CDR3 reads TGCGCCAGCAGCTTGGCTAACAGGGGGGAAGAGACCCAGTACTTC.

CDR3 loop: CASSELEAFF. Here the CDR3 DNA reads TGTGCCAGCAGCGAACTGGAGGCTTTCTTT. The chain joins TRBV6-6 to TRBJ1-1, with no clear D. Trimming stripped 6 bases from V and 11 bases from J, with 10 bases between. Germline CDR1 reads MNHNY; CDR2 reads SVGAGI (reference sequence). CDR3 length: 10 amino acids.

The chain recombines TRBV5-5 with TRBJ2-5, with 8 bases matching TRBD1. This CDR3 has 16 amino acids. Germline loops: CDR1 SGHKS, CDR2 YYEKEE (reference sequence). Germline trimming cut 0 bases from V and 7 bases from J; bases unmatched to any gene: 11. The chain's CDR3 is CASSLAWDRPRGTQYF. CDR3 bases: TGTGCCAGCAGCTTGGCCTGGGACAGGCCGCGGGGGACCCAGTACTTC.

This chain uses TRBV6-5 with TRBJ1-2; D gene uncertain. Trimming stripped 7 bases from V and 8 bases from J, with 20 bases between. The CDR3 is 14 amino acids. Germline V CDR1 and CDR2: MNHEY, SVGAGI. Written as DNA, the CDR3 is TGTGCCAGCACCTTACGCCTGGAGAGTGGAGGCTACACCTTC. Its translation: CASTLRLESGGYTF.

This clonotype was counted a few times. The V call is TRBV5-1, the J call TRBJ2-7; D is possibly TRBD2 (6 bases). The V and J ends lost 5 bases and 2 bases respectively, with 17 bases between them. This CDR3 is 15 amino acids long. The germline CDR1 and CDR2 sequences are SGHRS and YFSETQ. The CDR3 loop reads CASSYNGGAAYEQYF. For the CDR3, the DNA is TGCGCCAGCAGTTATAACGGGGGTGCCGCCTACGAGCAGTACTTC. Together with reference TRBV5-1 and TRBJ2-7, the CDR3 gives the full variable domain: KAGVTQTPRYLIKTRGQQVTLSCSPISGHRSVSWYQQTPGQGLQFLFEYFSETQRNKGNFPGRFSGRQFSNSRSEMNVSTLELGDSALYLCASSYNGGAAYEQYFGPGTRLTVT.

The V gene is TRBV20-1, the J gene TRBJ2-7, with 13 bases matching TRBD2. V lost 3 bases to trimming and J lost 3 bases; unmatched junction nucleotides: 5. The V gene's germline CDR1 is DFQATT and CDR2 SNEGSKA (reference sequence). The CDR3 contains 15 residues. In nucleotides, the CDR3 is TGCAGTGCTAGTCTCGGACTAGCGGGGGTCTACGAGCAGTACTTC. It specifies CSASLGLAGVYEQYF.

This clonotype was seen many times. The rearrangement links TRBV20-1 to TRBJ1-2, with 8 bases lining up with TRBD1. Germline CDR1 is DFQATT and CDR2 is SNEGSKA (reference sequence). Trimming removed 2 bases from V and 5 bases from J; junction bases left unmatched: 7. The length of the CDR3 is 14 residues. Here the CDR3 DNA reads TGCAGTGCTAGACCAGGACAGGGAGGGTATGGCTACACCTTC. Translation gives CSARPGQGGYGYTF.

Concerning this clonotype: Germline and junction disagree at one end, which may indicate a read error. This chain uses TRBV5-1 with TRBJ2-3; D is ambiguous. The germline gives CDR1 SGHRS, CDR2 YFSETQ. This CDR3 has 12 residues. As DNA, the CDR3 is TGCGTCAGCAGCTTGGTTCTAGATACGCAGTATTTT. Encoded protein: CVSSLVLDTQYF.

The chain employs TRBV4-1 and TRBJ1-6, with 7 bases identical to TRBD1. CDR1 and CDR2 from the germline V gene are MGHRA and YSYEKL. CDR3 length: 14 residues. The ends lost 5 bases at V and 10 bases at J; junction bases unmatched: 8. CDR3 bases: TGCGCCAGCAGCTTTAACAGGGGAGGCTCACCCCTCCACTTT. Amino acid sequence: CASSFNRGGSPLHF.

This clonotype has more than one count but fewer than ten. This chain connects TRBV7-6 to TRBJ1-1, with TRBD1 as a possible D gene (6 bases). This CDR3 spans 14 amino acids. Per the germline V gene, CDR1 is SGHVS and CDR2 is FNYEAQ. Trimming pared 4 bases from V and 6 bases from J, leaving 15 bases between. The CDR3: CASSYGGPSAEAFF. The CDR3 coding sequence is TGTGCCAGCAGCTATGGGGGGCCATCGGCTGAAGCTTTCTTT.